The rows below give T cell receptor beta chains drawn from one sample of a study of read filtering for tumor transcriptome and immune sequencing. In TCRdb, the reads were re-called with MiXCR into one record per CDR3 protein. The sample records roughly 82,000 distinct CDR3 sequences, approximately 13% being singletons. The source material was a population of CD138-negative cells sorted from bone marrow. These receptors were obtained from a donor at least 40 years old with multiple myeloma. Both conserved end residues are part of each CDR3. Fields, in order: V gene, D gene, J gene, clone size, CDR3 DNA, CDR3 protein. The D gene is left open where the match is weak. A clone size is listed for some rows: how often the clone was seen (once, few, many), or a class if it is expanded.

TRBV30,TRBD2,TRBJ2-7,few,TGTGCCACACGGACTAGCGGGAGTGGTGAGCAGTACTTC,CATRTSGSGEQYF
TRBV7-8,-,TRBJ2-7,many,TGTGCCAGCAGCTTAGGCGGCGGGGGCGCCCACCAGATCTACGAGCAGTACTTC,CASSLGGGGAHQIYEQYF
TRBV12-3/TRBV12-4,TRBD2,TRBJ2-1,-,TGTGCCAGCAGTCTCTCGACTAGCGGGAGTCGTGAGCAGTTCTTC,CASSLSTSGSREQFF
TRBV29-1,-,TRBJ2-3,many,TGCAGCGTTCAACCAAGCGGGCCCGGTCCAGATACGCAGTATTTT,CSVQPSGPGPDTQYF
TRBV5-1,-,TRBJ1-1,few,TGCGCCAGCAGCTTCGGGGGTATAGGGAGCACTGAAGCTTTCTTT,CASSFGGIGSTEAFF
TRBV7-9,-,TRBJ1-1,many,TGTGCCAGCAGCAACACCAGGGGCAAGAACACTGAAGCTTTCTTT,CASSNTRGKNTEAFF
TRBV3-1,-,TRBJ2-1,-,TGTGCCAGCAGCCAAGGGACTGCCAGCAATGAGCAGTTCTTC,CASSQGTASNEQFF
TRBV10-3,-,TRBJ2-1,many,TGTGCCATCAGTGTTAATCGGGACAATGAGCAGTTCTTC,CAISVNRDNEQFF
TRBV20-1,TRBD2,TRBJ2-7,many,TGCAGTGCTAGTGACTACTTGCGAGCGGGGGTCTCCTACGAGCAGTACTTC,CSASDYLRAGVSYEQYF
TRBV28,TRBD2,TRBJ2-7,many,TGTGCCAGCAGAACCAGGACTAGCGGGAGTTACGAGCAGTACTTC,CASRTRTSGSYEQYF
TRBV29-1,TRBD1,TRBJ1-1,many,TGCAGCGCGGGACAGCTGAACACTGAAGCTTTCTTT,CSAGQLNTEAFF
TRBV19,-,TRBJ2-1,many,TGTGCCAGTAGCCTGGGACACTTTTTTGAGCAGTTCTTC,CASSLGHFFEQFF
TRBV5-1,TRBD1,TRBJ1-1,many,TGCGCCAGCAGCTTTCGACAGGGGGCTGGTTCTGAAGCTTTCTTT,CASSFRQGAGSEAFF
TRBV5-1,TRBD2,TRBJ2-3,many,TGCGCCAGCAGCTCGTGGACTAGCGCCACAGATACGCAGTATTTT,CASSSWTSATDTQYF
TRBV10-3,-,TRBJ1-5,many,TGTGCCATCAGTGAATCTCCGGGGAGGGATAGCAATCAGCCCCAGCATTTT,CAISESPGRDSNQPQHF
TRBV11-3,-,TRBJ2-5,many,TGTGCCAGCAGCTCCCGTGTGACTCAAGAGACCCAGTACTTC,CASSSRVTQETQYF
TRBV30,-,TRBJ2-1,many,TGTGCCTGGAGTGTACTGGGAACCGACAATGAGCAGTTCTTC,CAWSVLGTDNEQFF
TRBV5-5,-,TRBJ2-1,many,TGTGCCAGCAGCCGGACGGGTTCGCCCCGCAATACTGAGCAGTTCTTC,CASSRTGSPRNTEQFF
TRBV9,-,TRBJ2-1,many,TGTGCCAGCAGCGCTTACCCGGACTCCTACAATGAGCAGTTCTTC,CASSAYPDSYNEQFF
TRBV29-1,-,TRBJ2-1,many,TGCAGCGACGGGATGTACAATGAGCAGTTCTTC,CSDGMYNEQFF
TRBV6-5,TRBD2,TRBJ2-7,many,TGTGCCAGCAGGGCGGCGGGAGGGCCGGTCGAGCAGTACTTC,CASRAAGGPVEQYF
TRBV7-6,-,TRBJ2-2,-,TGTGCCAGCAGCTCCCAGTACACCGGGGAGCTGTTTTTT,CASSSQYTGELFF
TRBV12-5,-,TRBJ1-5,few,TGTGCTAGTGGTTCGCCTGGGGGGAGCAATCAGCCCCAGCATTTT,CASGSPGGSNQPQHF
TRBV7-6,TRBD2,TRBJ2-1,medium-sized,TGTGCCAGCAGCTTAACAGCGGGAGTTTGGAATGAGCAGTTCTTC,CASSLTAGVWNEQFF
TRBV20-1,-,TRBJ1-1,many,TGCAGTGCTAGAGCCCAGGGTAACACTGAAGCTTTCTTT,CSARAQGNTEAFF
TRBV6-5,-,TRBJ2-3,many,TGTGCCAGCTCCCGGGCGGGGCCTAGCACAGATACGCAGTATTTT,CASSRAGPSTDTQYF
TRBV5-1,-,TRBJ1-5,few,TGCGCCAGCAGCTTCGGTCCCACACAGGGTGATAATCAGCCCCAGCATTTT,CASSFGPTQGDNQPQHF
TRBV7-9,TRBD2,TRBJ2-2,-,TGTGCCAGCAGCTCCAGGACTAGCGGGAACACCGGGGAGCTGTTTTTT,CASSSRTSGNTGELFF
TRBV5-1,TRBD1,TRBJ2-1,many,TGCGCCAGCAGACAACAGGGGGAAAGCAATGAGCAGTTCTTC,CASRQQGESNEQFF
TRBV9,-,TRBJ2-5,many,TGTGCCAGCAGTGCCCCACTAGGTCCCTCAAGAGAGACCCAGTACTTC,CASSAPLGPSRETQYF
TRBV6-5,-,TRBJ2-5,-,TGTGCCAGCAGACATGGACAGCAACTACAACTCCAAGAGACCCAGTACTTC,CASRHGQQLQLQETQYF
TRBV2,-,TRBJ2-1,few,TGTGCCAGCAGTGAGCGGGTCCCTGAGCAGTTCTTC,CASSERVPEQFF
TRBV29-1,-,TRBJ2-1,many,TGCAGCGTGGGGTGGCGGGGAGACTCCTACAATGAGCAGTTCTTC,CSVGWRGDSYNEQFF
TRBV7-9,-,TRBJ2-5,-,TGTGCCAGCAGCGCTGAGCTCACCGGGACCCAGTACTTC,CASSAELTGTQYF
TRBV5-1,-,TRBJ2-6,many,TGCGCCAGCCGGGATAGCTCTGGGGCCAACGTCCTGACTTTC,CASRDSSGANVLTF
TRBV6-6,-,TRBJ1-4,many,TGTGCCAGCAGTTACATGGGGGGCCAGGAAAAACTGTTTTTT,CASSYMGGQEKLFF
TRBV6-6,TRBD2,TRBJ2-1,many,TGTGCCAGCATTGGAAGCGGGACCCCCCTCAATGAGCAGTTCTTC,CASIGSGTPLNEQFF
TRBV28,-,TRBJ1-5,many,TGTGCCAGCAGTTTGGATCGCCAGAATAGCAATCAGCCCCAGCATTTT,CASSLDRQNSNQPQHF
TRBV28,-,TRBJ2-5,many,TGTGCCAGCAGTCCCCAGGGTCTCCAAGAGACCCAGTACTTC,CASSPQGLQETQYF
TRBV20-1,-,TRBJ2-1,few,TGCAGTGCTGAGGACGCTAGCTCCTACAATGAGCAGTTCTTC,CSAEDASSYNEQFF
TRBV6-5,-,TRBJ1-1,many,TGTGCCAGCAGTTACTCTTTCCGGCTGAACACTGAAGCTTTCTTT,CASSYSFRLNTEAFF
TRBV6-2/TRBV6-3,-,TRBJ2-2,many,TGTGCCAGCAGTTACAGCTGGGGAGCCGGGGAGCTGTTTTTT,CASSYSWGAGELFF
TRBV30,-,TRBJ2-2,many,TGTGCCTGGAGGGACGGGGGCACCGGGGAGCTGTTTTTT,CAWRDGGTGELFF
TRBV20-1,TRBD2,TRBJ2-2,many,TGCAGTGCTAACAAGCCTAGCGGGAGAAACACCGGGGAGCTGTTTTTT,CSANKPSGRNTGELFF
TRBV6-2/TRBV6-3,TRBD2,TRBJ2-1,many,TGTGCCAGCAAAGTCTGGGAGGGAGAGCAGTTCTTC,CASKVWEGEQFF
TRBV5-1,-,TRBJ2-1,-,TGCGCCAGCAAGCTTGGGGGGTTTACCTCCGATGAGCAGTTCTTC,CASKLGGFTSDEQFF
TRBV14,-,TRBJ2-1,many,TGTGCCAGCAGCCCCGGGGGCTGGTACAATGAGCAGTTCTTC,CASSPGGWYNEQFF
TRBV5-1,TRBD2,TRBJ2-1,-,TGCGCCAGCAGCGACCGACTAGCGGGCACCTACAATGAGCAGTTCTTC,CASSDRLAGTYNEQFF
TRBV6-6,-,TRBJ2-7,many,TGTGCCAGCAGTCGGTCCATTTACGAGCAGTACTTC,CASSRSIYEQYF
TRBV29-1,-,TRBJ2-3,many,TGCAGCATGATGACAGGCACAGATACGCAGTATTTT,CSMMTGTDTQYF
TRBV29-1,-,TRBJ2-3,many,TGCAGCGCCTTACCACAGGGTGCGCCAGATACGCAGTATTTT,CSALPQGAPDTQYF
TRBV2,TRBD1,TRBJ2-1,-,TGTGCCAGCAGCACAAACAGGGGGTTCTACAATGGGCAGTTCTTC,CASSTNRGFYNGQFF
TRBV6-2/TRBV6-3,TRBD2,TRBJ2-5,few,TGTGCCACCATAGCGGGAGCTGGGGAGACCCAGTACTTC,CATIAGAGETQYF
TRBV11-3,TRBD2,TRBJ2-7,many,TGTGCCAGCAGCTTACCATATACTAGCGGAGGAGACTCCTACGAGCAGTACTTC,CASSLPYTSGGDSYEQYF
TRBV7-8,-,TRBJ2-3,many,TGTGCCAGCAGATCTAAGCTTAGCCGAGGAGTAGATACGCAGTATTTT,CASRSKLSRGVDTQYF
TRBV7-9,TRBD2,TRBJ2-5,many,TGTGCCAGCAGCCTTCTGAGCGGGAGGGCCCTTTCGGAGACCCAGTACTTC,CASSLLSGRALSETQYF
TRBV5-6,TRBD2,TRBJ2-4,many,TGTGCCAGCAGCTTGGGCCCGAGGGGGCCGGGACTAGCGGGGGAACTAGCCAAAAACATTCAGTACTTC,CASSLGPRGPGLAGELAKNIQYF